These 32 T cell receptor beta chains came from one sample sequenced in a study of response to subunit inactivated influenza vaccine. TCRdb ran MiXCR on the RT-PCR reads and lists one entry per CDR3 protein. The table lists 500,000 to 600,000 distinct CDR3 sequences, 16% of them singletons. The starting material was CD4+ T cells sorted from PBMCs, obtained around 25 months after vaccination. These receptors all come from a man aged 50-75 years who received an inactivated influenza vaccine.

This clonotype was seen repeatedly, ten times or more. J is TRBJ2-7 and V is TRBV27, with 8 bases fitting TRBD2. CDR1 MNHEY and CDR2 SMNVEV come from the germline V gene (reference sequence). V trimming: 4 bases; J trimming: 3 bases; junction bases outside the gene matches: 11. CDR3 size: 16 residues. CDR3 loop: CASSSTSGLASYEQYF. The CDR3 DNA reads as TGTGCCAGCAGTTCTACGAGTGGACTAGCTAGCTACGAGCAGTACTTC.

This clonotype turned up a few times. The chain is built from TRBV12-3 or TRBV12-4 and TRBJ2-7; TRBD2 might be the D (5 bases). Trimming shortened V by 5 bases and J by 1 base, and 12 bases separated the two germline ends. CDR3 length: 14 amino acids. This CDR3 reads CASSMRARSYEQYF. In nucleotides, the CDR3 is TGTGCCAGCAGTATGCGGGCCAGGTCCTACGAGCAGTACTTC.

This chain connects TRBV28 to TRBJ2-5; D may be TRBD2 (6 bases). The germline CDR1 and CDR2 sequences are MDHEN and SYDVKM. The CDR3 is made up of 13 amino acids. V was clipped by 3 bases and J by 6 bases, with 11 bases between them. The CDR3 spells CASSLVAEKTQYF. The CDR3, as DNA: TGTGCCAGCAGTTTGGTAGCGGAGAAGACCCAGTACTTC.

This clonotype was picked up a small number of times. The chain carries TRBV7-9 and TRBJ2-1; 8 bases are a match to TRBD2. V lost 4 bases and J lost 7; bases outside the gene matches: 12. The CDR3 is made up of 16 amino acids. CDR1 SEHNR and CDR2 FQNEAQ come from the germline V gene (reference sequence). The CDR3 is CASSYSAGAGRNEQFF. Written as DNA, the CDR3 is TGTGCCAGCAGCTACTCAGCGGGAGCCGGTAGAAATGAGCAGTTCTTC.

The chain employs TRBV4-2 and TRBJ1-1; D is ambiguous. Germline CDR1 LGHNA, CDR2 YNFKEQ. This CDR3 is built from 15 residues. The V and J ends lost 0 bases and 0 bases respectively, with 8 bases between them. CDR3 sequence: CASSQEIGMNTEAFF. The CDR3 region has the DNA TGTGCCAGCAGCCAAGAAATAGGCATGAACACTGAAGCTTTCTTT.

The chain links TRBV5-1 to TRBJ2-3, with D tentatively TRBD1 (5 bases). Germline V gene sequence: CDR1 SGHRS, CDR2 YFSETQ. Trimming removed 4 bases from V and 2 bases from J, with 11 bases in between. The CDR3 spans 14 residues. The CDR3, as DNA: TGCGCCAGCAGCATGGACACCCTCACAGATACGCAGTATTTT. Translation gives CASSMDTLTDTQYF.

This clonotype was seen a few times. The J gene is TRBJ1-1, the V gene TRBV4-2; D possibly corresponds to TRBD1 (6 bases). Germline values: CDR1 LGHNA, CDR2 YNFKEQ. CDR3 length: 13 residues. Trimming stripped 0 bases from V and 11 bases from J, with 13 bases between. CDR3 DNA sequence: TGTGCCAGCAGCCAAGACAGGGGCGGGCGGGCTTTCTTT. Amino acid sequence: CASSQDRGGRAFF.

The CDR3 nucleotides read TGCAGCGTTGAGCGAACACTAGCGGGGGGCACAGATACGCAGTATTTT. Its translation: CSVERTLAGGTDTQYF. The chain links TRBV29-1 to TRBJ2-3; 11 nucleotides agree with TRBD2. The CDR3 runs to 16 residues. Trimming cost V 3 bases and J 1 base; bases outside gene matches: 6. Germline V CDR1 and CDR2: SQVTM, ANQGSEA.

The CDR3 nucleotides read TGCAGTGCTAACCAGGGAAATAATGAAAAACTGTTTTTT. Its protein product is CSANQGNNEKLFF. This chain links TRBV20-1 with TRBJ1-4; D is perhaps TRBD1 (5 bases). Trimming took 4 bases from V and 4 from J, leaving 10 bases between them. The CDR3 totals 13 residues. The germline CDR1 and CDR2 sequences are DFQATT and SNEGSKA (reference sequence).

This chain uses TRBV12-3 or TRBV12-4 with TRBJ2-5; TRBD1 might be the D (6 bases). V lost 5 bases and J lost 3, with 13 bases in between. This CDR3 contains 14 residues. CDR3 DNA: TGTGCCAGCAGTCCCCCGGGACAAGAAGAGACCCAGTACTTC. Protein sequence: CASSPPGQEETQYF.

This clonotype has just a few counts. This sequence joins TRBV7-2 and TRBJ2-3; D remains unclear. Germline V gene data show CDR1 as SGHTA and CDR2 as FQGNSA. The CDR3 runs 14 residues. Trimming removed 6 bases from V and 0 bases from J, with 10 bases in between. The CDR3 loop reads CASRTQPSTDTQYF. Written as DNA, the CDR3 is TGTGCCAGCAGGACCCAGCCAAGCACAGATACGCAGTATTTT.

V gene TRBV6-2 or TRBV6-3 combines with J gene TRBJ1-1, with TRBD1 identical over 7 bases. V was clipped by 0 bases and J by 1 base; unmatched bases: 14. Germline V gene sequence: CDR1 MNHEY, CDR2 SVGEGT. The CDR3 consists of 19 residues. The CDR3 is CASSYSRTTTGTWNTEAFF. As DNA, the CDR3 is TGTGCCAGCAGTTACTCAAGGACGACGACAGGGACGTGGAACACTGAAGCTTTCTTT.

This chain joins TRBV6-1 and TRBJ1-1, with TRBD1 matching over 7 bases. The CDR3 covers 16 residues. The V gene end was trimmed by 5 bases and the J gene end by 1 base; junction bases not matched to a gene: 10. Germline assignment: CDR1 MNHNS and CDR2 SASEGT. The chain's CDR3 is CASSTQGSRGNTEAFF. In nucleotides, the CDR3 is TGTGCCAGCAGTACACAGGGGTCAAGGGGGAACACTGAAGCTTTCTTT.

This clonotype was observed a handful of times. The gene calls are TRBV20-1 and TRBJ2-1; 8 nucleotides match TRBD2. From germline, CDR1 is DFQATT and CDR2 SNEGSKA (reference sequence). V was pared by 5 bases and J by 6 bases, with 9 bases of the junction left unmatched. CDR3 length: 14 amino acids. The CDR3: CSASRGTSSNEQFF. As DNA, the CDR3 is TGCAGTGCTTCACGCGGGACTAGTTCCAATGAGCAGTTCTTC.

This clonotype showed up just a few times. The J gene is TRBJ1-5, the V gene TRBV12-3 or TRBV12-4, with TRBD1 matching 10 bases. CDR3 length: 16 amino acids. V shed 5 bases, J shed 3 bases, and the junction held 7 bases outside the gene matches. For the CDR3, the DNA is TGTGCCAGCAGTGATACCGGGACAGGGGTCAATCAGCCCCAGCATTTT. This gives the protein CASSDTGTGVNQPQHF.

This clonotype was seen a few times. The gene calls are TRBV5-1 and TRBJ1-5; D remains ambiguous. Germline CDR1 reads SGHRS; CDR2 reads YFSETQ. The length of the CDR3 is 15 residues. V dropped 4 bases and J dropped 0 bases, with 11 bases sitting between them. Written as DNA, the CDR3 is TGCGCCAGCAGCCCCTGCAGATATAGCAATCAGCCCCAGCATTTT. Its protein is CASSPCRYSNQPQHF.

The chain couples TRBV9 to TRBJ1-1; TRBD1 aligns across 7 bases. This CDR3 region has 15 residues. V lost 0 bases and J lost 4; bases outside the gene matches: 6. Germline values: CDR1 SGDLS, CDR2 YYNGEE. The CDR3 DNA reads TGTGCCAGCAGCGTAGAGGGGGCAGGCCGCACTGAAGCTTTCTTT. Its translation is CASSVEGAGRTEAFF. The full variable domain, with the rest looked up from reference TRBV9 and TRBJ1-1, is DSGVTQTPKHLITATGQRVTLRCSPRSGDLSVYWYQQSLDQGLQFLIQYYNGEERAKGNILERFSAQQFPDLHSELNLSSLELGDSALYFCASSVEGAGRTEAFFGQGTRLTVV.

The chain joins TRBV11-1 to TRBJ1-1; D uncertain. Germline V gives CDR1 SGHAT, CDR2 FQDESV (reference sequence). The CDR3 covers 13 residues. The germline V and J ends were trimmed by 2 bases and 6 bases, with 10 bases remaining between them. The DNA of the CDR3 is TGTGCCAGCAGCTTACTATTTCCAGCTGAAGCTTTCTTT. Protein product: CASSLLFPAEAFF.

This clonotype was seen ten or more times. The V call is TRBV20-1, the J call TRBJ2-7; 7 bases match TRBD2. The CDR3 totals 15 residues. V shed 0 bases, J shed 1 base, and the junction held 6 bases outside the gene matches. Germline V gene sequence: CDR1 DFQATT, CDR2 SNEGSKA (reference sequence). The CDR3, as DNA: TGCAGTGCTAGAGATTTCCGCGGGAGTTCCTACGAGCAGTACTTC. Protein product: CSARDFRGSSYEQYF.

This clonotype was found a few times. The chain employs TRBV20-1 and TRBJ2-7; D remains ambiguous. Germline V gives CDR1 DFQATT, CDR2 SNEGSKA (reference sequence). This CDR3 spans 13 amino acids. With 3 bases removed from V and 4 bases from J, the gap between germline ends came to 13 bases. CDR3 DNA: TGCAGTGCTAGCGGGCCCCTTGGGTACGAGCAGTACTTC. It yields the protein CSASGPLGYEQYF.

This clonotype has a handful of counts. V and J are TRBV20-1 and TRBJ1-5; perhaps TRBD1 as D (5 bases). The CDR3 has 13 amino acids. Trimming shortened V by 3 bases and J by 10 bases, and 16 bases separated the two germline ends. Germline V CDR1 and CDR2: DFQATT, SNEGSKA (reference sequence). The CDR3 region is CSARGGGRGPQHF. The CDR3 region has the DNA TGCAGTGCTAGGGGGGGTGGCCGGGGCCCCCAGCATTTT.

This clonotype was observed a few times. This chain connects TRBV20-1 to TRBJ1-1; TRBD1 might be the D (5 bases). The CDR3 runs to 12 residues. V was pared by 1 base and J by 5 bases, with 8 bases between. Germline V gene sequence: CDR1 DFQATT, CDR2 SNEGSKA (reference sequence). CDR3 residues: CSARGQRTEAFF. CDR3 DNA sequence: TGCAGTGCTAGAGGACAGAGGACTGAAGCTTTCTTT.

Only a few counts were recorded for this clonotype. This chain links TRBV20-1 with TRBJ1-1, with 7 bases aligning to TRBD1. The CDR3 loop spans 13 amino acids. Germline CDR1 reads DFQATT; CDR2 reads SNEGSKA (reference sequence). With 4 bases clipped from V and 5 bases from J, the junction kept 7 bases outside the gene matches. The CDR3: CSAIQGWRTEAFF. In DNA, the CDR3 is TGCAGTGCTATACAGGGGTGGAGGACTGAAGCTTTCTTT.

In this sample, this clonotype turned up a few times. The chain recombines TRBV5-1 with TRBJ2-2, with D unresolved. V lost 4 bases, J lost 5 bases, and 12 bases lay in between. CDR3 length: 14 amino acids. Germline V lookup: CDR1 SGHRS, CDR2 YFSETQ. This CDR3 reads CASSPSLTTGELFF. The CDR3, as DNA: TGCGCCAGCAGCCCGAGTCTAACGACCGGGGAGCTGTTTTTT.

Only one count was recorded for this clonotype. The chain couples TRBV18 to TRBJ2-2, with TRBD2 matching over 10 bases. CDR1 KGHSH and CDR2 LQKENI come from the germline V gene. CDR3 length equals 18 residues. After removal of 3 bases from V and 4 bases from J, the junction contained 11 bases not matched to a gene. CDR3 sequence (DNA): TGTGCCAGCTCACCCCTCGGAGCGGGAGGGCCGAGCACCGGGGAGCTGTTTTTT. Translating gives CASSPLGAGGPSTGELFF.

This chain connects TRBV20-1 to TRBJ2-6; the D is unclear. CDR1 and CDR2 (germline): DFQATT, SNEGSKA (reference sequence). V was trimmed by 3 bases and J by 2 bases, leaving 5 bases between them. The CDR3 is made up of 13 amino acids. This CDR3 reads CSASLAGANVLTF. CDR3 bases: TGCAGTGCTAGCTTAGCTGGGGCCAACGTCCTGACTTTC.

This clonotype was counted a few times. The CDR3 region is CSVAAGGAKNIQYF. As DNA, the CDR3 is TGCAGCGTTGCCGCGGGAGGCGCCAAAAACATTCAGTACTTC. The rearrangement joins TRBV29-1 to TRBJ2-4; the match to TRBD2 covers 8 bases. CDR1 and CDR2 from the germline V gene are SQVTM and ANQGSEA. V was clipped by 4 bases and J by 1 base; unmatched bases: 3. The CDR3 is 14 residues long.

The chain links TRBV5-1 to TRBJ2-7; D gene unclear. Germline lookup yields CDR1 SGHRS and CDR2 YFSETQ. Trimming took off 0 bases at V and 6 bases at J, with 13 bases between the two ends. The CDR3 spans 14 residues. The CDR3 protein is CASSLEVPPGEQYF. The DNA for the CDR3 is TGCGCCAGCAGCTTGGAGGTCCCCCCTGGCGAGCAGTACTTC.

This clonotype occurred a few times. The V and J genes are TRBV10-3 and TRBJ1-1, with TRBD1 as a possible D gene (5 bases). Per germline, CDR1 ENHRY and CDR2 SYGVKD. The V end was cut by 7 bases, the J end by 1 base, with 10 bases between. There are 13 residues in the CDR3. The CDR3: CAIKPGPNTEAFF. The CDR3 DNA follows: TGTGCCATCAAACCGGGGCCGAACACTGAAGCTTTCTTT.

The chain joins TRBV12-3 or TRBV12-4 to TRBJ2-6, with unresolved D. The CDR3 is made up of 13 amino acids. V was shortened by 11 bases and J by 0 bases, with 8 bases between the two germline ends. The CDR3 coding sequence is TGTGCCTCAGTGGCCTCTGGGGCCAACGTCCTGACTTTC. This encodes CASVASGANVLTF.

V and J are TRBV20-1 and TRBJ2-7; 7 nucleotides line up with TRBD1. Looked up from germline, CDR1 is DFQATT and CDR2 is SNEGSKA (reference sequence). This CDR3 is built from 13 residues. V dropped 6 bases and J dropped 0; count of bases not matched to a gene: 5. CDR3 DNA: TGCAGTGCCGAGACAGGGAGCTCCTACGAGCAGTACTTC. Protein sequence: CSAETGSSYEQYF.

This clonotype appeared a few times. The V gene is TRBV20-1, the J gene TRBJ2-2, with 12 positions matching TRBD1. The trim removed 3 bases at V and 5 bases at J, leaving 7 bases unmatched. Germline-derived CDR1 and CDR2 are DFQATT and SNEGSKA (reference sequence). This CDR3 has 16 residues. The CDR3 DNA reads TGCAGTGCTAGGGAACCGGGACAGGGGGCGACCGGGGAGCTGTTTTTT. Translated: CSAREPGQGATGELFF.